One sample yielded the 8 T cell receptor beta chains listed below, sequenced in a study of CD8+CD57+ T cells in acquired aplastic anemia. All sequencing subjects had displayed CD8+CD57+ cell expansion on flow cytometry. It was genomic DNA that served as the template for profiling TCR beta VDJ and CDR3. TCRdb fed the reads into MiXCR, producing one record per CDR3 protein. The sample has more than 200,000 distinct CDR3 sequences, under 55% seen once; the top ten hold less than 20%. Sequencing used sorted CD4+, CD8+, or CD8+CD57+ T cells (not recorded which) from PBMCs. These TCRs come from a human donor with aplastic anemia.

V is TRBV12-3 or TRBV12-4 and J is TRBJ2-4; TRBD2 might be the D (6 bases). Between the trimmed V and J ends, which lost 6 bases and 6 bases, there was a span of 18 bases. The CDR3 runs 15 residues. This CDR3 reads CASRSRALGGNIQYF. The CDR3 coding sequence is TGTGCCAGCAGGTCCCGGGCCCTGGGGGGAAACATTCAGTACTTC.

In this sample, this clonotype turned up many times. The J gene is TRBJ2-3, the V gene TRBV6-1; 10 bases line up with TRBD2. The V and J ends lost 6 bases and 0 bases, in that order; junction bases with no gene match: 6. The CDR3 has 16 residues. CDR1 and CDR2 from the germline V gene are MNHNS and SASEGT. The CDR3 DNA reads TGTGCCAGCAGCCCCCCGGGACTAGCGAGCACAGATACGCAGTATTTT. Its protein is CASSPPGLASTDTQYF.

This clonotype was picked up many times. The chain has TRBV6-2 or TRBV6-3 and TRBJ2-3; possibly TRBD1 for D (6 bases). This CDR3 has 15 amino acids. The germline V and J ends were trimmed by 2 bases and 2 bases, with 11 bases remaining between them. Germline-derived CDR1 and CDR2 are MNHEY and SVGEGT. CDR3 DNA sequence: TGTGCCAGCAGTTACGAGGGGGATGCCACAGATACGCAGTATTTT. This translates into CASSYEGDATDTQYF.

This clonotype has a count of ten or more. The rearrangement uses TRBV5-1 and TRBJ2-5, with TRBD1 as a possible D gene (6 bases). With 2 bases removed from V and 7 bases from J, the gap between germline ends came to 15 bases. CDR1 is SGHRS, CDR2 YFSETQ, per germline. The CDR3 length is 14 residues. CDR3 sequence reads: CASSFAQGDGTQYF. The CDR3 DNA follows: TGCGCCAGCAGCTTTGCACAGGGAGATGGGACCCAGTACTTC.

The chain's CDR3 is CASRDGLNTEAFF. The DNA of the CDR3 is TGTGCCAGTAGAGACGGACTGAACACTGAAGCTTTCTTT. The gene calls are TRBV19 and TRBJ1-1; D is ambiguous. Germline CDR1 and CDR2: LNHDA and SQIVND (reference sequence). The CDR3 is made up of 13 amino acids. Deletions cut 6 bases from V and 0 bases from J, with 8 bases between.

This clonotype was counted at least ten times. This sequence joins TRBV12-3 or TRBV12-4 and TRBJ1-2; D unresolved. V lost 3 bases and J 0 bases, leaving 8 bases between the germline ends. The CDR3 is made up of 14 amino acids. The CDR3 DNA sequence: TGTGCCAGCAGTTTGGGAGAAGCTAACTATGGCTACACCTTC. This encodes CASSLGEANYGYTF.

The CDR3 nucleotides read TGTGCCAGCAGCTTAGCTAGCCGGAGGGTGGCAGATACGCAGTATTTT. Protein sequence: CASSLASRRVADTQYF. The V and J genes are TRBV7-2 and TRBJ2-3, with D perhaps matching TRBD2 (6 bases). Germline assignment: CDR1 SGHTA and CDR2 FQGNSA. This CDR3 spans 16 amino acids. V lost 0 bases, J lost 4 bases, and 14 bases lay in between.

This clonotype was seen at least ten times. J is TRBJ2-7 and V is TRBV10-3; either TRBD1 or TRBD2 may supply D (5 bases each). With 0 bases removed from V and 7 bases from J, the gap between germline ends came to 10 bases. CDR1 is ENHRY and CDR2 is SYGVKD in the germline V gene. This CDR3 comprises 13 residues. The CDR3 here is CAISESGTREQYF. Here the CDR3 DNA reads TGTGCCATCAGTGAGTCGGGGACGAGGGAGCAGTACTTC.